This TCR beta chain was sequenced in a study of cytomegalovirus exposure and HLA in healthy donors. The PCR made use of 60 Vbeta and 13 Jbeta primers. Clones were read by immunoSEQ multiplex PCR, and TCRdb kept only the in-frame ones, dropping some. The table has roughly 80,000 clones, over 60% seen once. V was pared by 0 bases and J by 5 bases, with 13 bases between. CDR3 length: 16 amino acids. Germline-derived CDR1 and CDR2 are SGHVS and FNYEAQ. To note about this clone: What it binds is unknown.

The study, taken as a whole, reports: Follow-up analysis later connected one missense variant in DCLRE1C with trimming of TCR beta V- and J-genes. Most TCR beta V segments were productive about 90% or about 30% of the time in an earlier analysis.

The V call is TRBV7-6, the J call TRBJ1-4; no clear D. This receptor was obtained from a male donor in good health and CMV-seropositive. Material for sequencing was PBMCs. The CDR3 region is CASSLAPRGRNEKLFF. Written as DNA, the CDR3 is TGTGCCAGCAGCTTAGCCCCGCGAGGTCGGAATGAAAAACTGTTTTTT. The whole variable domain, filled in from reference TRBV7-6 and TRBJ1-4, reads GAGVSQSPRYKVTKRGQDVALRCDPISGHVSLYWYRQALGQGPEFLTYFNYEAQQDKSGLPNDRFSAERPEGSISTLTIQRTEQRDSAMYRCASSLAPRGRNEKLFFGSGTQLSVL.